This T cell receptor beta chain was found in a study of vaccination and CD4 T cells after COVID-19 (dated 2022 in TCRdb). About the study as a whole: SARS-CoV-2 positivity had been established in the convalescent patients by nasal swab PCR, and mild disease was recorded in several of these patients and severe disease in one. Post-COVID blood samples from convalescent patients were collected a median of roughly 100 days after diagnosis, with a range of 35 to 161 days. Post-vaccine blood samples were collected a median of approximately 77 days after the second vaccine dose, ranging from roughly 12 to 250 days. In ten to eleven COVID-19 convalescent patients and a handful of infection-naive healthy vaccine recipients, the spike-specific CD4+ TCR repertoire before mRNA vaccination was compared with the repertoire after mRNA vaccination. For a few convalescent patients, samples were collected at an early post-vaccination timepoint (day 14) as well as at a late post-vaccination timepoint (days 161 to 241). Participants got two doses of the Pfizer-BioNTech BNT162b2 vaccine (n=8) or two doses of the Moderna mRNA-1273 vaccine (n=2). In the convalescent cohort there were six males and four females, among whom were two Hispanic individuals, seven Caucasians, two Asians and one multiracial person.

The time point label corresponds to: late sampling 161 to 241 days after vaccination in a few convalescent patients. The convalescent patients' positive SARS-CoV-2 PCR tests fell between March and December 2020, which was before the Alpha, Beta and Delta variants emerged in the United States. Ficoll-Paque Plus gradient centrifugation was used to isolate PBMCs from whole blood, and the isolated PBMCs were then either used fresh or cryopreserved at -140C. Library preparation was by PCR. TCRdb names Illumina iSeq 100 as the instrument used. As for the authors' bioinformatics: Non-productive sequences were removed, and CDR3s that did not start with C, did not end with F or W, or were shorter than 7 amino acids were discarded. Using R version 3.6.1, CDR3 homology was evaluated through Levenshtein distances (stringdist) along with unrooted phylogenetic trees (ape). The public reads were reprocessed in TCRdb via fastp at Q25 and MiXCR, keeping in-frame beta chains. A single entry per CDR3 protein holds the most common genes and DNA from its merged rows. These V and J calls are TCRdb output, not the study's own analysis. For this sample the table gives 28,000 or so distinct CDR3 sequences, of which roughly 45% were detected only once. The ten largest account for roughly 5% of the sample.

This clonotype appeared a few times. The target of this receptor is not known. Nothing much larger sits one base from this clone, and base qualities are not available. Broad study findings and their caveats: Among the post-vaccine SARS-CoV-2-reactive clones in convalescent patients, a median approximately 90% showed up only after vaccination, which suggests vaccine-specific priming. In convalescent patients, nearly all vaccine-specific clones (304 of 307) were found to be mono-reactive for SARS-CoV-2 spike rather than cross-reactive with common cold coronaviruses. Although the median number of SARS-CoV-2-reactive clonotypes went up from around 19 after infection to around 39 after vaccination, the increase was not significant. Only a relatively small number of convalescent patients were included in the study, and early timepoints following natural infection were not analyzed.

The receptor was derived from a human donor who had recovered from COVID-19. The input for sequencing was CD4+ T cells from blood, taken about 7 months after SARS-CoV-2 vaccination.

This receptor carries the CDR3 CASAGRDAVQFF. The DNA is TGTGCCAGCGCAGGGCGGGATGCGGTCCAGTTCTTC. This chain joins TRBV7-9 to TRBJ2-1, and possibly TRBD2, on 6 matching bases. The CDR3 sequence holds 12 residues, the cysteine and phenylalanine included. Only the CDR3 DNA stays, 36 bases, in frame from base 1. The germline V gene (reference sequence) supplies CDR1 SEHNR and CDR2 FQNEAQ. The trim is 8 bases for V and 13 bases for J, with a gap of 18 bases between the germline ends.